Each of the 24 T cell receptor beta chains below was sequenced from the same sample in a study of cytomegalovirus exposure and HLA in healthy donors. Using immunoSEQ multiplex PCR, the repertoire was profiled, and TCRdb retains in-frame clones only, with some absent. Of about 180,000 clones in the sample, roughly nine tenths were seen once. Sequencing used PBMCs. The receptors stem from a man between 18 and 29 years old in good health and CMV-seropositive.

The chain uses TRBV9 and TRBJ2-3; perhaps TRBD2 as D (5 bases). The germline V and J ends were trimmed by 7 bases and 2 bases, with 14 bases remaining between them. CDR1 is SGDLS and CDR2 is YYNGEE in the germline V gene. The CDR3 covers 14 residues. The CDR3 loop is CASASGIYTDTQYF. The CDR3 DNA reads TGTGCCAGCGCGTCGGGGATCTACACAGATACGCAGTATTTT.

The rearrangement links TRBV7-3 to TRBJ2-2; D call uncertain. Germline assignment: CDR1 SGHTA and CDR2 FQGTGA. This CDR3 is 16 amino acids long. V was pared by 2 bases and J by 4 bases, with 14 bases between. Written as DNA, the CDR3 is TGTGCCAGCAGCTTACGATCCTATTCGAGCACCGGGGAGCTGTTTTTT. Residues: CASSLRSYSSTGELFF.

This chain links TRBV15 with TRBJ1-4; TRBD1 matches 7 bases. This CDR3 spans 15 amino acids. Per the germline V gene, CDR1 is LNHNV and CDR2 is YYDKDF (reference sequence). Trimming removed 2 bases from V and 5 bases from J; junction bases left unmatched: 5. In DNA form, the CDR3 reads TGTGCCACCAGCAGAACGGCAGGGGGGAATGAAAAACTGTTTTTT. As protein: CATSRTAGGNEKLFF.

This clone was recorded only once. CDR3 loop: CGSRTQASGFYEQYF. The CDR3 nucleotides are TGTGGATCGCGAACCCAGGCTAGCGGATTTTACGAGCAGTACTTC. The chain links TRBV27 to TRBJ2-7; 7 bases align to TRBD2. The CDR3 runs 15 residues. The germline CDR1 and CDR2 sequences are MNHEY and SMNVEV (reference sequence).

In its sample, this clone was seen many times. One junction end disagrees with the germline gene, perhaps due to a read error. This rearrangement joins TRBV7-7 to TRBJ2-7; tentative D call: TRBD2 (5 bases). Germline CDR1 is SSHAT and CDR2 is FNYEAQ (reference sequence). The CDR3 contains 16 residues. CDR3 in DNA: TGTGCTAGCAGCTTAGGCTTGCCAGTGACTAAATACGAGCAGTACTTC. Translation: CASSLGLPVTKYEQYF.

This clone was seen once. The gene calls are TRBV7-8 and TRBJ2-1, with D tentatively TRBD1 (5 bases). CDR3 size: 13 residues. Germline values: CDR1 SGHVS, CDR2 FQNEAQ. Trimming cost V 5 bases and J 6 bases, with 11 bases left between them. The chain's CDR3 is CASSLTRANEQFF. The CDR3 DNA reads TGTGCCAGCAGCCTCACCAGGGCCAATGAGCAGTTCTTC.

The chain links TRBV9 to TRBJ1-2; TRBD1 is a possible D gene (6 bases). CDR1 is SGDLS and CDR2 is YYNGEE in the germline V gene. The CDR3 is made up of 17 amino acids. With 4 bases removed from V and 4 bases from J, the gap between germline ends came to 23 bases. The CDR3 sequence is CASSPGGGGQIIYGYTF. For the CDR3, the DNA is TGTGCCAGCAGCCCCGGTGGGGGTGGACAGATAATCTATGGCTACACCTTC.

The chain has TRBV15 and TRBJ1-4; perhaps TRBD1 as D (5 bases). V was clipped by 0 bases and J by 8 bases, with 28 bases between them. Germline V gives CDR1 LNHNV, CDR2 YYDKDF (reference sequence). The CDR3 has 20 residues. CDR3 DNA: TGTGCCACCAGCAGAGATTATATTTTAGTATACGGCGGACAAGAGGAAAAACTGTTTTTT. This gives the protein CATSRDYILVYGGQEEKLFF.

The chain couples TRBV30 to TRBJ1-2, with D maybe TRBD1 (5 bases). V was cut by 3 bases and J by 5 bases, with 25 bases left in between. Germline V gives CDR1 GTSNPN, CDR2 SVGIG (reference sequence). The CDR3 has 17 amino acids. In nucleotides, the CDR3 is TGTGCCTGGAGGCACACACCAGGGATGAGAATTGAGTATGGCTACACCTTC. Residues: CAWRHTPGMRIEYGYTF.

The gene calls are TRBV4-2 and TRBJ2-7; TRBD1 aligns across 9 bases. Unmatched junction bases numbered 8, after V lost 6 bases and J lost 2 bases. This CDR3 is built from 15 residues. From germline, CDR1 is LGHNA and CDR2 YNFKEQ. The CDR3 loop is CASSPTGTGTYEQYF. The CDR3, as DNA: TGTGCCAGCAGTCCTACCGGGACAGGGACCTACGAGCAGTACTTC.

This clone was counted only a few times. The chain employs TRBV12-5 and TRBJ2-1, with 8 bases lining up with TRBD1. The V gene end was trimmed by 5 bases and the J gene end by 8 bases; junction bases not matched to a gene: 2. Germline CDR1 is LGHNT and CDR2 is FRNRAP. This CDR3 is built from 12 residues. The CDR3 region has the DNA TGTGCTAGTGGTCAGGGACAGGATGAGCAGTTCTTC. Translating it yields CASGQGQDEQFF. The entire variable domain, with the rest obtained from reference TRBV12-5 and TRBJ2-1, is as follows: DARVTQTPRHKVTEMGQEVTMRCQPILGHNTVFWYRQTMMQGLELLAYFRNRAPLDDSGMPKDRFSAEMPDATLATLKIQPSEPRDSAVYFCASGQGQDEQFFGPGTRLTVL.

To note about this clone: Mismatch with germline at one junction end may stem from a read error. V is TRBV7-7 and J is TRBJ1-5, with TRBD1 identical over 12 bases. CDR3 length: 17 amino acids. Germline CDR1 SSHAT, CDR2 FNYEAQ (reference sequence). CDR3 residues: CASSLAGQGADNQPQHF. The CDR3, as DNA: TGTGCTAGCAGCTTAGCGGGACAGGGGGCTGACAATCAGCCCCAGCATTTT.

Written as DNA, the CDR3 is TGTGCCAGCAGCGTACGGACTAGCGCGGTTTACGAGCAGTACTTC. Translation: CASSVRTSAVYEQYF. The chain has TRBV9 and TRBJ2-7; 9 bases are shared with TRBD2. Germline-derived CDR1 and CDR2 are SGDLS and YYNGEE. V lost 1 base and J lost 4; bases outside the gene matches: 6. CDR3 length equals 15 residues.

V is TRBV4-3 and J is TRBJ1-2; no definite D call. Deletions cut 4 bases from V and 3 bases from J, with 15 bases between. The CDR3 is 15 amino acids. Germline values: CDR1 LGHNA, CDR2 YSLEER. This chain's CDR3 is CASSRDLRVHYGYTF. The CDR3 bases are TGCGCCAGCAGCCGAGACCTTCGGGTGCACTATGGCTACACCTTC.

The rearrangement links TRBV20-1 to TRBJ2-7; D is uncertain. This CDR3 is 11 amino acids long. Trimming removed 1 base from V and 6 bases from J, with 7 bases in between. Germline CDR1 and CDR2: DFQATT and SNEGSKA (reference sequence). Written as DNA, the CDR3 is TGCAGTGCTAGAGCGCGAGCCGAGCAGTACTTC. Protein sequence: CSARARAEQYF.

The chain carries TRBV5-1 and TRBJ2-3; TRBD1 matches at 8 bases. Germline CDR1 reads SGHRS; CDR2 reads YFSETQ. Trimming took 4 bases from V and 1 from J; bases not matched to a gene: 5. The CDR3 length is 15 residues. CDR3 loop: CASSRPGGGTDTQYF. As DNA, the CDR3 is TGCGCCAGCAGCAGACCAGGGGGCGGCACAGATACGCAGTATTTT. Using reference TRBV5-1 and TRBJ2-3 for the parts outside the CDR3, the full variable domain is KAGVTQTPRYLIKTRGQQVTLSCSPISGHRSVSWYQQTPGQGLQFLFEYFSETQRNKGNFPGRFSGRQFSNSRSEMNVSTLELGDSALYLCASSRPGGGTDTQYFGPGTRLTVL.

The chain is built from TRBV7-2 and TRBJ2-1, with 7 bases identical to TRBD2. CDR1 and CDR2 (germline): SGHTA, FQGNSA. CDR3 length: 15 residues. J lost 3 bases, V lost 1 base, and 3 bases had no gene match. The CDR3 loop reads CASSLGGTNYNEQFF. The CDR3 coding sequence is TGTGCCAGCAGCTTAGGGGGGACTAACTACAATGAGCAGTTCTTC.

The CDR3 nucleotides read TGTGCCTGGAGTGTAGGGACAGGGAACACTGAAGCTTTCTTT. It codes for CAWSVGTGNTEAFF. The J gene is TRBJ1-1, the V gene TRBV30, with TRBD1 matching 8 bases. V gave up 0 bases and J gave up 1 base; unmatched junction bases: 1. This CDR3 has 14 residues. Germline CDR1 and CDR2: GTSNPN and SVGIG (reference sequence). Drawing the rest from reference TRBV30 and TRBJ1-1, the complete variable domain is SQTIHQWPATLVQPVGSPLSLECTVEGTSNPNLYWYRQAAGRGLQLLFYSVGIGQISSEVPQNLSASRPQDRQFILSSKKLLLSDSGFYLCAWSVGTGNTEAFFGQGTRLTVV.

This clone has just a few counts. The chain employs TRBV9 and TRBJ2-7; D is ambiguous. CDR3 length: 14 amino acids. V was trimmed by 0 bases and J by 1 base, leaving 8 bases between them. Germline lookup yields CDR1 SGDLS and CDR2 YYNGEE. The CDR3 nucleotides are TGTGCCAGCAGCGTAGGGGCAGATTCCTACGAGCAGTACTTC. Its translation is CASSVGADSYEQYF.

The gene calls are TRBV13 and TRBJ2-7; 7 bases fit TRBD2. Trimming cost V 2 bases and J 6 bases; bases outside gene matches: 7. The CDR3 sequence is 14 residues long. CDR1 and CDR2 from the germline V gene are PRHDT and FYEKMQ (reference sequence). DNA for the CDR3: TGTGCCAGCAGCTTACGGGAGGTCAGCGGCGAGCAGTACTTC. This gives the protein CASSLREVSGEQYF.

V and J are TRBV7-9 and TRBJ1-1; no definite D call. Looked up from germline, CDR1 is SEHNR and CDR2 is FQNEAQ (reference sequence). V lost 7 bases, J lost 4 bases, and 10 bases lay in between. The CDR3 spans 12 residues. CDR3 bases: TGTGCCAGCATACGGCGGGTCACTGAAGCTTTCTTT. Its translation: CASIRRVTEAFF.

The chain carries TRBV7-6 and TRBJ2-7; 7 bases are a match to TRBD2. Trimming at V came to 5 bases and at J to 5 bases, leaving 9 bases not matched to a gene. The CDR3 length is 14 residues. Looked up from germline, CDR1 is SGHVS and CDR2 is FNYEAQ. CDR3 DNA sequence: TGTGCCAGCAGCCAGGGAGGGGTGGCACACGAGCAGTACTTC. Its protein product is CASSQGGVAHEQYF.

The chain uses TRBV7-3 and TRBJ1-1; the match to TRBD1 covers 7 bases. The CDR3 is made up of 14 amino acids. In germline, CDR1 is SGHTA, CDR2 FQGTGA. V lost 4 bases and J lost 3; bases outside the gene matches: 5. In DNA, the CDR3 is TGTGCCAGCAGCTCCACAGGGGAGGACACTGAAGCTTTCTTT. This codes for CASSSTGEDTEAFF.

The rearrangement joins TRBV5-4 to TRBJ1-2; TRBD1 might be the D (6 bases). CDR1 is SGHNT and CDR2 is YYREEE in the germline V gene (reference sequence). Trimming left V 1 base short and J 9 bases short, with 10 bases between. This CDR3 is 12 amino acids long. The CDR3: CASSLNRASYTF. In DNA form, the CDR3 reads TGTGCCAGCAGCTTGAACAGGGCTAGCTACACCTTC. The whole variable domain, remainder taken from reference TRBV5-4 and TRBJ1-2, is ETGVTQSPTHLIKTRGQQVTLRCSSQSGHNTVSWYQQALGQGPQFIFQYYREEENGRGNFPPRFSGLQFPNYSSELNVNALELDDSALYLCASSLNRASYTFGSGTRLTVV.